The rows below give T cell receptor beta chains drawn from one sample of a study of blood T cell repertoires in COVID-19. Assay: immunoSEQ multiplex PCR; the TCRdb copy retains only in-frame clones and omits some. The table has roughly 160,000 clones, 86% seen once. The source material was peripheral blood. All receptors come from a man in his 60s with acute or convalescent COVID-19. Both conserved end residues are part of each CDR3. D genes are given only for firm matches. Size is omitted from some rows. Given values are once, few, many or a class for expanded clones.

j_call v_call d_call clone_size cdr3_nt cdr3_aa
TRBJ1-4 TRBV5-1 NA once TGCGCCAGCAGCTACCTGCCCGCAGCGTCAACTAATGAAAAACTGTTTTTT CASSYLPAASTNEKLFF
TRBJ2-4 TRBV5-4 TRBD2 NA TGTGCCAGCAGCTCCGGCCCCCTGACTAGCGGGGGGAAAAACATTCAGTACTTC CASSSGPLTSGGKNIQYF
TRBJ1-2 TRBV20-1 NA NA TGCAGTGCTAGACAGGACTATGGCTACACCTTC CSARQDYGYTF
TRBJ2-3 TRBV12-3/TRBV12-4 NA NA TGTGCCAGCTTAGGGAGAAGCACAGATACGCAGTATTTT CASLGRSTDTQYF
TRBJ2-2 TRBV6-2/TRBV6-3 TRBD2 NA TGTGCCAGCAGTTCCCAAGCGGGAGTCGCCGGGGAGCTGTTTTTT CASSSQAGVAGELFF
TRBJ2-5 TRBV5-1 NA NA TGCGCCAGCAGCCTGGGGGGGCCAAAAGAGACCCAGTACTTC CASSLGGPKETQYF
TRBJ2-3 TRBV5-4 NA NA TGTGCCAGCAGCTCCCTAGCGGAGGGGGGCACAGATACGCAGTATTTT CASSSLAEGGTDTQYF
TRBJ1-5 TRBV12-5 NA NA TGTGCCTGGGGAGAACGGCTAACGAATCCGGATCAGCCCCAGCATTTT CAWGERLTNPDQPQHF
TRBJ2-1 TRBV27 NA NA TGTGCCAGCAGTTTATACGGGGGAGCCCTCGTCTACAATGAGCAGTTCTTC CASSLYGGALVYNEQFF
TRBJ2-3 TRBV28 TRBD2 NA TGTGCCAGCATCCCCCTCGGGCGGGAGGGCACAGATACGCAGTATTTT CASIPLGREGTDTQYF
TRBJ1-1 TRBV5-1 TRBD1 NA TGCGCCAGCAGCGGAGGGACAGCCAGGAACACTGAAGCTTTCTTT CASSGGTARNTEAFF
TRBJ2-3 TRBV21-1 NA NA TGTGCCAGCAGCAAAGGGGACCAGGGGAATTTCACAGATACGCAGTATTTT CASSKGDQGNFTDTQYF
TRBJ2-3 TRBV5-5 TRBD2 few TGTGCCAGCAGGTCCCAACTAGCGGTTAGCACAGATACGCAGTATTTT CASRSQLAVSTDTQYF
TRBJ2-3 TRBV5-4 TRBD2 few TGTGCCAGCAGTGCGGGAGACACAGATACGCAGTATTTT CASSAGDTDTQYF
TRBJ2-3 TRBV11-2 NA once TGTGCCAGCAGCTCGGGACAATGGACAGATACGCAGTATTTT CASSSGQWTDTQYF
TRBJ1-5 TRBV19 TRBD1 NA TGTGCCAGTAGGGGACTGGACAGGACTAATCAGCCCCAGCATTTT CASRGLDRTNQPQHF
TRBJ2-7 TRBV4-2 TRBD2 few TGTGCCAGCAGCCAAGATTTCCTAGCGGGTAGCTACGAGCAGTACTTC CASSQDFLAGSYEQYF
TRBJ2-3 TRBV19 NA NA TGTGCCAGTAGTATCCCCGGCCACAGAGATACGCAGTATTTT CASSIPGHRDTQYF
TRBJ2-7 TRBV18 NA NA TGTGCCAGCTCACCACAGGGGATCTACGAGCAGTACTTC CASSPQGIYEQYF
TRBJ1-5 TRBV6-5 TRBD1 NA TGTGCCAGCAGCTCGACAGGGCCTACTCAGCCCCAGCATTTT CASSSTGPTQPQHF
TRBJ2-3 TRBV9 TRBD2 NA TGTGCCAGCAGGGCTAGCGGGAGGGCCATCGATACGCAGTATTTT CASRASGRAIDTQYF
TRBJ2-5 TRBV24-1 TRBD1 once TGTGCCACCAGTGATCCCAGGGGGCGCGGGGAGACCCAGTACTTC CATSDPRGRGETQYF
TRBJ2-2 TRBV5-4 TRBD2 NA TGTGCCAGCAGCTCGGGGGGAGGGCCTCCCGGGGAGCTGTTTTTT CASSSGGGPPGELFF
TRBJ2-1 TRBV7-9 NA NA TGTGCCAGCAGCATTAGACAGAGAGAGCTCTCCTACAATGAGCAGTTCTTC CASSIRQRELSYNEQFF
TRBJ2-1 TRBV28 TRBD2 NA TGTGCCAGCAGCCCCGGTGGGACTAGCGGGAGCGATGAGCAGTTCTTC CASSPGGTSGSDEQFF
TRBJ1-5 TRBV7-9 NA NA TGTGCCAGCAGCCCGGGGGGACAGCCCCAGCATTTT CASSPGGQPQHF
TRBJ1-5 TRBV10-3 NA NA TGTGCCATCAACCCGGGGGGGGATCAGCCCCAGCATTTT CAINPGGDQPQHF
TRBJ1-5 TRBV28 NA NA TGTGCCAGCAATCCAATTGGGGGGAATCAGCCCCAGCATTTT CASNPIGGNQPQHF
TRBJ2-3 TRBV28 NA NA TGTGCCAGCAGACTAGGGGGGGCAGGAGATACGCAGTATTTT CASRLGGAGDTQYF
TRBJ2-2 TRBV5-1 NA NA TGCGCCGCCCGATGGGGCTCGAACACCGGGGAGCTGTTTTTT CAARWGSNTGELFF
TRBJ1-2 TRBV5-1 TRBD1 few TGCGCCAGCAGCTTGCTCCAGGGGGCAGTCTATGGCTACACCTTC CASSLLQGAVYGYTF
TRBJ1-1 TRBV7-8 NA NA TGTGCCAGCAGCTTCCGTACCGGGGACACTGAAGCTTTCTTT CASSFRTGDTEAFF
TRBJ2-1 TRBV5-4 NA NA TGTGCCAGCAGCTTTGACCGGGACTACAATGAGCAGTTCTTC CASSFDRDYNEQFF
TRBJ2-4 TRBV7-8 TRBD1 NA TGTGCCAGCAGCTTGGGGGACAGGGGGATTCAGTACTTC CASSLGDRGIQYF
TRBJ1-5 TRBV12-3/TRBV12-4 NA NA TGTGCCAGCAGTTTTCTTGGAGTTCAGCCCCAGCATTTT CASSFLGVQPQHF
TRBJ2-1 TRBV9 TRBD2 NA TGTGCCAGCAGCCCAACCGGGACTAGCGGGAGGGACAATGAGCAGTTCTTC CASSPTGTSGRDNEQFF
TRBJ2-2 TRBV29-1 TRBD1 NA TGCAGCGTCCGGCAGGGGGCGCACACCGGGGAGCTGTTTTTT CSVRQGAHTGELFF
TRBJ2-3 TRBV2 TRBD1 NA TGTGCCAGCAGCCGGGACAGGGGCACAGATACGCAGTATTTT CASSRDRGTDTQYF
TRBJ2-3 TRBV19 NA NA TGTGCCAGTCTCCCCCGACCCAGCGGTAACACAGATACGCAGTATTTT CASLPRPSGNTDTQYF
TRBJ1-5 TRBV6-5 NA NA TGTGCCAGCAGTCTCAATCAGCCCCAGCATTTT CASSLNQPQHF
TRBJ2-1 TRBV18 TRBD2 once TGTGCCAGCTCACCGTTTCGGGAGGTTAGGGATGAGCAGTTCTTC CASSPFREVRDEQFF
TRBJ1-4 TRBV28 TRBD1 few TGTGCCAGCACCTACGGACAGGGGGATGAAAAACTGTTTTTT CASTYGQGDEKLFF
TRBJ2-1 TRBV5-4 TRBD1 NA TGTGCCAGCAGCTTGGGGACAGGCCTTTCCTACAATGAGCAGTTCTTC CASSLGTGLSYNEQFF
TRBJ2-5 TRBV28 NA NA TGTGCCAGCAGTTTGGCTAGACAAGAGACCCAGTACTTC CASSLARQETQYF
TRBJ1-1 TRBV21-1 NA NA TGTGCCAGCAGCAAAGACAGGGCTCCCCTGAACACTGAAGCTTTCTTT CASSKDRAPLNTEAFF
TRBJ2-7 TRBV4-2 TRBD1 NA TGTGCCAGCAGCCAAGATGCGACAGGGGGTCGAGAGCAGTACTTC CASSQDATGGREQYF
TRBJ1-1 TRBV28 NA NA TGTGCCAGCAGCCCTCTAAGCACTGAAGCTTTCTTT CASSPLSTEAFF
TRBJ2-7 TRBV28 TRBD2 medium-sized TGTGCCAGCAGTTTACTCATGGGCAGAATGGGGACTAGCCTCGACGAGCAGTACTTC CASSLLMGRMGTSLDEQYF
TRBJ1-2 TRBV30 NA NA TGTGCCTGGAGTACGGGAGGGACCTATGGCTACACCTTC CAWSTGGTYGYTF
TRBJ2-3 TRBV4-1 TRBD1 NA TGCGCCAGCAGCCCCTCCACAGGGACAGGGGTGGCAGATACGCAGTATTTT CASSPSTGTGVADTQYF
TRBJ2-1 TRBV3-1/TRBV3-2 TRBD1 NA TGTGCCAGCAGCCAAGATGGGCTCCTGACAGGGATAAATGAGCAGTTCTTC CASSQDGLLTGINEQFF
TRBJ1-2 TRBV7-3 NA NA TGTGCCAGCAGCTTAGCAGGGGCCTATGGCTACACCTTC CASSLAGAYGYTF
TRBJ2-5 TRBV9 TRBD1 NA TGTGCCAGCAGCGGAAACAGGGGAGTGGGAGAGACCCAGTACTTC CASSGNRGVGETQYF
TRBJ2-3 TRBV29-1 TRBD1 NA TGCAGCGTTGATATCCAGGGGGCAGATACGCAGTATTTT CSVDIQGADTQYF
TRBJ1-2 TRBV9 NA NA TGTGCCAGCTCCCCCTTCGGAGGGTTTGCCTATGGCTACACCTTC CASSPFGGFAYGYTF
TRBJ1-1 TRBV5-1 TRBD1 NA TGCGCCAGCAGGCCCGGGACAGGCTCTATGAACACTGAAGCTTTCTTT CASRPGTGSMNTEAFF
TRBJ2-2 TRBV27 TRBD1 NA TGTGCCAGCAGTTTATCGGGACAGATTAACACCGGGGAGCTGTTTTTT CASSLSGQINTGELFF
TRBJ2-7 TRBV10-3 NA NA TGTGCCATCAGAGCTACCGGGAACTCCTACGAGCAGTACTTC CAIRATGNSYEQYF
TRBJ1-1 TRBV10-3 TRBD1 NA TGTGCCATCAGTGATCAGAATACAGGGGCGGACACTGAAGCTTTCTTT CAISDQNTGADTEAFF
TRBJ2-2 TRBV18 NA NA TGTGCCAGCTCAGCGCTACAGGGGAGGAGTGCCGGGGAGCTGTTTTTT CASSALQGRSAGELFF